The 15 T cell receptor beta chains reported below all come from one sample, sequenced in a study of naive and memory T cell subsets. Two oligonucleotides, mixed equimolar, formed the beta constant-region primer covering TRBC1 and TRBC2. The ligated cDNA underwent four PCR rounds using SP2 and nested alpha and beta constant-region primers. MiXCR was run by TCRdb on the UMI-ligation and nested PCR reads, yielding one entry per CDR3 protein. The sample yields 95,000 to 150,000 distinct CDR3 sequences, 30% to 45% seen once. Sequencing was done on a sample of central memory CD4+ T cells from blood. These TCRs come from a human donor in good health.

The chain employs TRBV27 and TRBJ1-5; D is unresolved. The germline CDR1 and CDR2 sequences are MNHEY and SMNVEV (reference sequence). This CDR3 spans 16 amino acids. V lost 5 bases to trimming and J lost 3 bases, with 17 bases between them. The DNA of the CDR3 is TGTGCCAGCAGTCCCCGGGTAAGGGTACCCAATCAGCCCCAGCATTTT. Protein: CASSPRVRVPNQPQHF.

The chain carries TRBV29-1 and TRBJ2-1; D call uncertain. Germline values: CDR1 SQVTM, CDR2 ANQGSEA. The V gene lost 4 bases and the J gene lost 6 bases, with 22 bases spanning the gap. This CDR3 region has 16 residues. The CDR3 here is CSVGGEAGRSLNEQFF. CDR3 coding DNA: TGCAGCGTTGGTGGTGAAGCTGGCCGGTCCCTCAATGAGCAGTTCTTC.

The chain carries TRBV11-2 and TRBJ2-2; the D is unclear. The CDR3 contains 12 residues. V was cut by 5 bases and J by 5 bases, with 6 bases left in between. CDR1 is SGHAT and CDR2 is FQNNGV in the germline V gene. The CDR3 here is CASSVGTGELFF. CDR3 bases: TGTGCCAGCAGCGTCGGGACCGGGGAGCTGTTTTTT.

This clonotype was counted between two and nine times. V and J are TRBV28 and TRBJ1-1, with a tentative D call TRBD1 (5 bases). This CDR3 contains 14 residues. The germline gives CDR1 MDHEN, CDR2 SYDVKM. V lost 4 bases, J lost 5 bases, and 14 bases lay in between. Here the CDR3 DNA reads TGTGCCAGCAGTTCCCCGGGGGGATGGACTGAAGCTTTCTTT. This gives the protein CASSSPGGWTEAFF.

The J gene is TRBJ2-3, the V gene TRBV4-2; D gene ambiguous. In germline, CDR1 is LGHNA, CDR2 YNFKEQ. The CDR3 contains 17 residues. The V and J ends lost 1 base and 0 bases respectively, with 14 bases between them. The DNA for the CDR3 is TGTGCCAGCAGCCAAGTGGCAGCAGAAACTAGCACAGATACGCAGTATTTT. Protein product: CASSQVAAETSTDTQYF.

This chain connects TRBV28 to TRBJ2-1; 9 bases fit TRBD1. The V segment lost 10 bases and the J segment 4 bases; nucleotides outside the gene matches: 5. The CDR3 contains 13 residues. Germline V gene sequence: CDR1 MDHEN, CDR2 SYDVKM. CDR3 protein: CATRGQGYNEQFF. CDR3 DNA: TGTGCCACCAGGGGACAGGGATACAATGAGCAGTTCTTC.

The chain is built from TRBV6-2 or TRBV6-3 and TRBJ1-5, with D perhaps TRBD1 (5 bases). The germline V and J ends were trimmed by 6 bases and 1 base, with 16 bases remaining between them. The CDR3 is 16 amino acids. Germline lookup yields CDR1 MNHEY and CDR2 SVGEGT. The CDR3 DNA sequence: TGTGCCAGCAGGTCCAGGGTTCGGTCAAGCAATCAGCCCCAGCATTTT. Translating gives CASRSRVRSSNQPQHF.

This clonotype has a count of ten or more. The chain is built from TRBV20-1 and TRBJ2-1; D not certain. The germline V gene encodes CDR1 DFQATT and CDR2 SNEGSKA (reference sequence). Trimming shortened V by 0 bases and J by 7 bases, and 16 bases separated the two germline ends. The CDR3 totals 15 residues. The CDR3 DNA reads as TGCAGTGCTAGAGATCGTTCTAGACGACTTAATGAGCAGTTCTTC. Protein sequence: CSARDRSRRLNEQFF.

The V gene is TRBV5-1, the J gene TRBJ1-1; no reliable D call. Between the trimmed V and J ends, which lost 0 bases and 7 bases, there was a span of 16 bases. CDR3 length equals 15 residues. Germline V gives CDR1 SGHRS, CDR2 YFSETQ. The CDR3: CASSLATYQSSEAFF. The CDR3 DNA reads TGCGCCAGCAGCTTGGCGACTTACCAAAGCAGTGAAGCTTTCTTT.

This sequence joins TRBV5-4 and TRBJ2-7; D is possibly TRBD2 (6 bases). Germline loops: CDR1 SGHNT, CDR2 YYREEE (reference sequence). There are 15 residues in the CDR3. Between the trimmed V and J ends, which lost 4 bases and 1 base, there was a span of 15 bases. For the CDR3, the DNA is TGTGCCAGCAGCCCGGGCGGGGACGCATCCTACGAGCAGTACTTC. Translation: CASSPGGDASYEQYF.

The V gene is TRBV3-1, the J gene TRBJ1-2; TRBD1 might be the D (6 bases). Germline CDR1 LGHDT, CDR2 YNNKEL (reference sequence). The CDR3 is made up of 14 amino acids. Deletions cut 0 bases from V and 8 bases from J, with 13 bases between. The CDR3 protein is CASSQEGQTRGYTF. The CDR3 DNA is TGTGCCAGCAGCCAAGAAGGACAGACCCGGGGCTACACCTTC.

This clonotype was detected only a few times. The V call is TRBV28, the J call TRBJ2-1; D is ambiguous. From germline, CDR1 is MDHEN and CDR2 SYDVKM. The CDR3 consists of 12 residues. Trimming removed 6 bases at V and 10 bases at J, with 13 bases between. CDR3 sequence (DNA): TGTGCCAGCAGCGGCGATTACGGAGAGCAGTTCTTC. The encoded protein is CASSGDYGEQFF.

The chain joins TRBV30 to TRBJ2-2; 7 bases are a match to TRBD2. Germline loops: CDR1 GTSNPN, CDR2 SVGIG (reference sequence). The length of the CDR3 is 15 residues. J was trimmed by 1 base and V by 3 bases; bases with no gene match: 5. This chain's CDR3 is CAWSYGGKNTGELFF. The CDR3, as DNA: TGTGCCTGGAGCTACGGGGGGAAGAACACCGGGGAGCTGTTTTTT.

This sequence joins TRBV6-1 and TRBJ2-1; perhaps TRBD1 as D (6 bases). The CDR3 loop spans 13 amino acids. Between the trimmed V and J ends, which lost 5 bases and 7 bases, there was a span of 12 bases. Germline CDR1 MNHNS, CDR2 SASEGT. The CDR3 here is CASSLDRINEQFF. For the CDR3, the DNA is TGTGCCAGCAGTCTTGACAGGATTAATGAGCAGTTCTTC.

This clonotype was recorded once. The rearrangement uses TRBV14 and TRBJ1-6; unclear D gene. The V and J ends lost 5 bases and 9 bases respectively, with 11 bases between them. Germline values: CDR1 SGHDN, CDR2 FVKESK. This CDR3 contains 13 residues. The CDR3 nucleotides read TGTGCCAGCAGCTTTCAGCGGCTTTCACCCCTCCACTTT. It specifies CASSFQRLSPLHF.